This T cell receptor (beta chain) was found in a study of human T cells and chemical hapten exposure (dated by TCRdb to the early 2020s). Context from the whole study: For sensitization, 2% DPC in acetone was applied to a 2 cm by 2 cm area of upper inner arm skin. Throughout the approximately 25-week study period, patients were also given weekly therapeutic DPC doses on the scalp. Patch testing was performed on the upper back with Finn chambers containing 0.01% DPC, and the patch tests were scored after 6 days according to International Contact Dermatitis Research Group standards. Most of the patients in the cohort were female, and the cohort covered alopecia areata with under or over 50% scalp involvement, alopecia totalis and alopecia universalis. Libraries were pooled for sequencing, and variation in per-sample TCR yields was attributed mainly to small differences in library volumes within the pool. Peripheral blood TCR repertoire changes were tracked in vivo in alopecia patients during primary and secondary sensitization to the hapten diphenylcyclopropenone (DPC). Patient blood was sampled pre-sensitization (week 0) and at 2, 6 and about 24 weeks after DPC sensitization. About 30 alopecia patients provided blood for TCR sequencing at one to four time points (pre-sensitization, 2, 6 and 24 weeks).

This specimen's time point label, per the study, means: patch test 2, 6 weeks after DPC sensitization. Read against the paper, the sample's treatment or condition label means: therapeutic diphenylcyclopropenone sensitization with weekly scalp DPC. Blood at each patch-test visit was drawn before the patch test was applied. Eligible patients were aged 18 to 70, diagnosed with alopecia, deemed suitable for DPC therapy, and excluded if pregnant. Unfractionated whole blood was collected in Tempus Blood RNA tubes, and total RNA was extracted from that blood. Libraries were prepared through RACE. The run used a NextSeq 500. During library preparation, unique molecular identifiers were attached to individual cDNA molecules so that TCRs could be counted in a quantitative, reproducible way. Each blood RNA sample was used to sequence both TCR alpha and TCR beta chains. Turning to the authors' computational methods: A median of about 87,000 TCRs per sample was observed, with a range of 23,224 to 690,600. V, J and CDR3 annotation of the TCR reads was performed with the Decombinator software suite. For PS versus PT1 abundance plots, all samples were subsampled to the same number of TCRs (28,000). Expanded TCRs were defined as absent before sensitization and observed at least eight times at the 2-week time point. The public sequencing data were trimmed at Q25 with fastp and processed into clonotypes with MiXCR by TCRdb, which kept only in-frame beta chains. Each CDR3 protein gets just one entry, which takes the most common genes and DNA from the rows behind it. Here the V and J calls rest on TCRdb's processing, not on the authors' analysis. The sample yields approximately 89,000 distinct CDR3 sequences; 10% were counted once. The ten largest clones take up 2% to 2.5% of the sample.

Points on this clonotype: Its antigen is still unknown. No quality values exist for individual bases; no much larger clone is one base distant.

Broad study findings and their caveats: DPC sensitization did not change how many TCRs were above 1 in 1000 frequency, and no evidence was found of alterations in global repertoire structure. After repeated subsampling, changes were observed in the strength of the expansion versus patch-test correlation and in the threshold at which the correlation became significant. Compared with pre-sensitization or healthy control sets, expanded TCRs formed significantly more large CDR3 similarity clusters, which is consistent with antigen-driven responses. Because all patients had alopecia, a presumed autoimmune disease, the immune response of the patients might differ from that of healthy individuals. Patch test score correlated positively with the number of PT1 expanded TCRs, reaching significance at thresholds 8, 16 and 32 but not at 4.

The germline V and J ends show losses of 7 bases and 5 bases respectively, and no gene match explains 1 base of the junction. As encoded in the germline V gene, CDR1 is MDHEN while CDR2 is SYDVKM. The cysteine opens and the phenylalanine closes a CDR3 of 12 amino acids. Only the CDR3 DNA stays, 36 bases, in frame from base 1. The sequences come from whole blood, collected in connection with sensitization to the hapten diphenylcyclopropenone (DPC). This clonotype originated in a woman aged 30 to 39 with alopecia areata. Some clones in this sample may be carry-over from other donors' samples. This chain joins TRBV28 to TRBJ1-4; TRBD1 agrees with 7 junctional bases. The nucleotides read TGTGCCAGCAAGACAGGGAATGAAAAACTGTTTTTT. It codes for CASKTGNEKLFF.